One sample yielded the 21 T cell receptor beta chains listed below, sequenced in a study of control samples from healthy donors and cancer patients. Data came from immunoSEQ multiplex PCR; TCRdb stores just in-frame clones and leaves some out. This sample yields roughly 100,000 clones, of which almost 90% are seen a single time; 12% to 15% belongs to the top ten. Sequenced: blood. Receptors originate from a man aged 30 to 39 in good health.

The chain combines TRBV7-6 with TRBJ2-2, with D possibly matching TRBD2 (6 bases). Germline V gene data show CDR1 as SGHVS and CDR2 as FNYEAQ. Deletions cut 5 bases from V and 3 bases from J, with 13 bases between. The CDR3 totals 15 residues. The CDR3 spells CASSRAGTYTGELFF. The CDR3 bases are TGTGCCAGCAGCCGAGCCGGGACTTACACCGGGGAGCTGTTTTTT.

This sequence joins TRBV11-1 and TRBJ2-7, with D hard to call. The CDR3 runs 14 residues. V was trimmed by 2 bases and J by 6 bases, leaving 14 bases between them. The germline V gene encodes CDR1 SGHAT and CDR2 FQDESV (reference sequence). CDR3 loop: CASSLSSNPSEQYF. The CDR3 nucleotides read TGTGCCAGCAGCTTAAGCAGTAATCCTTCCGAGCAGTACTTC.

This clone was seen a single time. The chain couples TRBV27 to TRBJ2-5; D perhaps matches TRBD2 (7 bases). This CDR3 is built from 16 residues. V lost 0 bases and J lost 1, with 12 bases in between. The germline gives CDR1 MNHEY, CDR2 SMNVEV (reference sequence). This CDR3 is CASSLSAGAIQETQYF. CDR3 in DNA: TGTGCCAGCAGTTTATCGGCGGGGGCGATCCAAGAGACCCAGTACTTC.

The chain carries TRBV28 and TRBJ2-5, with 11 bases matching TRBD2. This CDR3 spans 18 amino acids. Germline CDR1 MDHEN, CDR2 SYDVKM. J gave up 1 base and V 5 bases, and 12 bases lay outside the gene matches. CDR3 amino acids: CASSIKTWTSGPQETQYF. CDR3 DNA sequence: TGTGCCAGCAGTATTAAAACCTGGACTAGCGGGCCCCAAGAGACCCAGTACTTC.

The gene calls are TRBV7-2 and TRBJ2-3; 11 bases match TRBD2. CDR1 SGHTA and CDR2 FQGNSA come from the germline V gene. The CDR3 extends over 15 amino acids. V lost 7 bases, J lost 4 bases, and 7 bases stayed unmatched. The chain's CDR3 is CASTLAGGGADTQYF. Here the CDR3 DNA reads TGTGCCAGCACCCTAGCGGGAGGAGGAGCAGATACGCAGTATTTT.

The V call is TRBV12-5, the J call TRBJ2-3; D gene ambiguous. With 6 bases removed from V and 10 bases from J, the gap between germline ends came to 17 bases. There are 13 residues in the CDR3. Germline CDR1 is LGHNT and CDR2 is FRNRAP. The CDR3, as DNA: TGTGCTAGTGGCCCTTTCGGCACGGGTCCGCAGTATTTT. It codes for CASGPFGTGPQYF.

This chain uses TRBV7-3 with TRBJ2-2, with D uncertain. The CDR3 sequence is 16 residues long. CDR1 and CDR2 from the germline V gene are SGHTA and FQGTGA. V lost 5 bases and J lost 1, with 14 bases in between. Here the CDR3 reads CASSLAPLKNTGELFF. The CDR3 coding sequence is TGTGCCAGCAGCCTGGCCCCTTTAAAGAACACCGGGGAGCTGTTTTTT. The full variable domain, completed using reference TRBV7-3 and TRBJ2-2, is GAGVSQTPSNKVTEKGKYVELRCDPISGHTALYWYRQSLGQGPEFLIYFQGTGAADDSGLPNDRFFAVRPEGSVSTLKIQRTERGDSAVYLCASSLAPLKNTGELFFGEGSRLTVL.

The chain recombines TRBV4-2 with TRBJ2-3, with TRBD2 matching 11 bases. The CDR3 covers 16 residues. Germline-derived CDR1 and CDR2 are LGHNA and YNFKEQ. The ends lost 3 bases at V and 6 bases at J; junction bases unmatched: 8. CDR3 in amino acids: CASSQIAGGGGDTQYF. In DNA, the CDR3 is TGTGCCAGCAGCCAGATAGCGGGAGGGGGAGGGGATACGCAGTATTTT.

This rearrangement joins TRBV21-1 to TRBJ1-2; TRBD1, as called in the table, went unchecked against the DNA. TRBV21-1 is a pseudogene. CDR3 size: 14 residues. For the CDR3, the DNA is TGTGCCAGCAGCAAGTGGCAGGGGTACTATGGCTACACCTTC. This translates into CASSKWQGYYGYTF.

The V gene is TRBV5-4, the J gene TRBJ2-7; D possibly corresponds to TRBD1 (6 bases). This CDR3 comprises 14 residues. Trimming stripped 0 bases from V and 3 bases from J, with 10 bases between. Germline loops: CDR1 SGHNT, CDR2 YYREEE (reference sequence). CDR3 DNA: TGTGCCAGCAGCTTGGCCGAAGGGGGCTACGAGCAGTACTTC. Encoded protein: CASSLAEGGYEQYF.

The chain carries TRBV20-1 and TRBJ2-1; D tentatively fits TRBD1 or TRBD2 (5 bases each). Germline V CDR1 and CDR2: DFQATT, SNEGSKA (reference sequence). The CDR3 totals 11 residues. V was shortened by 6 bases and J by 16 bases, with 19 bases between the two germline ends. CDR3 DNA sequence: TGCAGTGCAAAACCGGGACCAATCCCCTTCTTC. Translated, it gives CSAKPGPIPFF.

This sequence joins TRBV5-6 and TRBJ2-5; TRBD1 agrees at 7 bases. This CDR3 has 14 amino acids. J was trimmed by 2 bases and V by 2 bases; bases with no gene match: 3. The germline V gene encodes CDR1 SGHDT and CDR2 YYEEEE. The chain's CDR3 is CASSFGTAQETQYF. CDR3 nucleotide sequence: TGTGCCAGCAGCTTCGGGACAGCACAAGAGACCCAGTACTTC.

The chain employs TRBV5-5 and TRBJ1-1; no clear D. Trimming removed 1 base at V and 1 base at J, with 5 bases between. CDR1 and CDR2 from the germline V gene are SGHKS and YYEKEE (reference sequence). The CDR3 extends over 13 amino acids. The CDR3 reads CASSLRWNTEAFF. The CDR3 DNA sequence: TGTGCCAGCAGCTTGAGATGGAACACTGAAGCTTTCTTT. Drawing the rest from reference TRBV5-5 and TRBJ1-1, the complete variable domain is DAGVTQSPTHLIKTRGQQVTLRCSPISGHKSVSWYQQVLGQGPQFIFQYYEKEERGRGNFPDRFSARQFPNYSSELNVNALLLGDSALYLCASSLRWNTEAFFGQGTRLTVV.

The chain joins TRBV6-5 to TRBJ1-1; no definite D call. The CDR3 spans 14 residues. Germline V lookup: CDR1 MNHEY, CDR2 SVGAGI. V shed 2 bases and J shed 0 bases, with 7 bases lying between them. CDR3 sequence: CASSYGRMNTEAFF. The DNA for the CDR3 is TGTGCCAGCAGTTACGGCCGGATGAACACTGAAGCTTTCTTT.

With respect to this clone: In the same sample, other DNA sequences code for this CDR3. V and J are TRBV7-2 and TRBJ1-1; the match to TRBD1 covers 7 bases. The junction had 1 base not matched to a gene; V was cut back by 3 bases and J by 0 bases. This CDR3 is built from 14 residues. From germline, CDR1 is SGHTA and CDR2 FQGNSA. CDR3 amino acids: CASSLGQLNTEAFF. CDR3 sequence (DNA): TGTGCCAGCAGCTTGGGACAGTTGAACACTGAAGCTTTCTTT. The whole variable domain, remainder taken from reference TRBV7-2 and TRBJ1-1, is GAGVSQSPSNKVTEKGKDVELRCDPISGHTALYWYRQSLGQGLEFLIYFQGNSAPDKSGLPSDRFSAERTGGSVSTLTIQRTQQEDSAVYLCASSLGQLNTEAFFGQGTRLTVV.

The CDR3 loop reads CASSLVSGSDTQYF. In nucleotides, the CDR3 is TGTGCCAGCAGCTTAGTTAGCGGGAGTGATACGCAGTATTTT. The V gene is TRBV7-2, the J gene TRBJ2-3; TRBD2 aligns across 9 bases. The germline gives CDR1 SGHTA, CDR2 FQGNSA. This CDR3 is 14 amino acids long. The ends lost 1 base at V and 6 bases at J; junction bases unmatched: 2.

The chain recombines TRBV30 with TRBJ1-2; a possible D gene is TRBD1 (5 bases). V was clipped by 0 bases and J by 4 bases, with 9 bases between them. This CDR3 region has 13 residues. Germline CDR1 is GTSNPN and CDR2 is SVGIG (reference sequence). The CDR3 loop reads CAWSVGRTYGYTF. The CDR3 bases are TGTGCCTGGAGTGTGGGACGGACCTATGGCTACACCTTC.

This chain joins TRBV2 and TRBJ2-2, with 7 positions matching TRBD1. J gave up 1 base and V 4 bases, and 3 bases lay outside the gene matches. The CDR3 runs 15 residues. The germline V gene has CDR1 SNHLY and CDR2 FYNNEI. In DNA, the CDR3 is TGTGCCAGCAGTGTGACAGGGCGGAACACCGGGGAGCTGTTTTTT. It is translated as CASSVTGRNTGELFF.

The chain uses TRBV19 and TRBJ2-7; 14 bases line up with TRBD2. V lost 7 bases, J lost 7 bases, and 6 bases stayed unmatched. CDR3 length equals 14 residues. CDR1 is LNHDA and CDR2 is SQIVND in the germline V gene (reference sequence). CDR3 sequence reads: CASKTSGRAQEQYF. The DNA for the CDR3 is TGTGCCAGTAAGACTAGCGGGAGGGCTCAGGAGCAGTACTTC.

CDR3 amino acids: CASSQDLHPPLTQYF. CDR3 coding DNA: TGTGCCAGCAGCCAAGACCTCCACCCTCCACTTACGCAGTATTTT. This chain joins TRBV14 and TRBJ2-3; no definite D call. The CDR3 has 15 amino acids. Looked up from germline, CDR1 is SGHDN and CDR2 is FVKESK. V lost 0 bases to trimming and J lost 8 bases, with 15 bases between them.

The genes are TRBV28 and TRBJ2-2, with TRBD1 identical over 9 bases. The CDR3 consists of 17 residues. V was pared by 6 bases and J by 5 bases, with 13 bases of the junction left unmatched. Germline lookup yields CDR1 MDHEN and CDR2 SYDVKM. The CDR3 nucleotides read TGTGCCAGCAGGTCAGCCGTCCGGACAGGGGTTACCGGGGAGCTGTTTTTT. Amino acid sequence: CASRSAVRTGVTGELFF.